The 16 T cell receptor beta chains listed next were all sequenced from one sample in a study of tumor and adjacent non-tumor tissue in lung cancer (dated by TCRdb to the late 2010s). The library was produced with multiplex PCR. Sequencing instrument: Illumina HiSeq 2500. TCRbeta libraries were constructed through three rounds of nested PCR with primers (Table S4) according to protocols modified from ARM-PCR. Using fastp at Q25 and MiXCR, TCRdb reprocessed the public reads and kept productive beta chains. Each entry merges the rows of one CDR3 protein and shows their most common DNA and genes. For this sample the table gives approximately 100,000 distinct CDR3 sequences, of which about 60% were detected only once. The ten largest clones take up around 19% of the sample. Bulk unsorted tissue served as the source for RNA extraction, and RNA quality was assessed using a NanoDrop ND-1000 and an Agilent 2100. For the normal lung samples, distant non-tumor tissue was collected more than 3 cm away from the tumor edge.

Sequenced material: distant non-tumor lung tissue. The receptors originated from a young man with non-small cell lung cancer.

A note on this clonotype: This clone may be a read error of a much larger clone one base away. The V call is TRBV4-2, the J call TRBJ2-1; D unresolved. The germline V gene encodes CDR1 LGHNA and CDR2 YNFKEQ. The length of the CDR3 is 12 residues. The CDR3 coding sequence is TGTGCCAGCAGCCAAGAAGACAATGAGCAGTTGTTC. It encodes CASSQEDNEQLF.

As to this clonotype: A read error is possible here, since a much larger clone lies one base away. The chain combines TRBV10-1 with TRBJ2-7; D uncertain. The CDR3 length is 14 residues. CDR1 is WNHNN, CDR2 SYGVQD, per germline (reference sequence). CDR3 nucleotides: TGCGCCAGCAGTGGCAGCGTAGGGTCCTACGATCAGTACTTC. This encodes CASSGSVGSYDQYF.

With respect to this clonotype: No conserved phenylalanine or tryptophan ends this CDR3, so it is likely a read error. This rearrangement joins TRBV6-4 to TRBJ1-2; 7 nucleotides agree with TRBD1. CDR3 length: 13 residues. Germline V CDR1 and CDR2: MRHNA, SNTAGT. V was clipped by 6 bases and J by 4 bases; unmatched bases: 5. CDR3 sequence reads: CASSDRVGYGYTL. DNA of the CDR3: TGTGCCAGCAGCGACAGGGTTGGCTATGGCTACACCTTA.

The chain links TRBV24-1 to TRBJ2-7; D gene unclear. The CDR3 spans 16 residues. In germline, CDR1 is KGHDR, CDR2 SFDVKD. The ends were cut back, 4 bases at V and 1 base at J, with 16 bases in the middle. In DNA, the CDR3 is TGTGCCACCAGTGAGTCGGAGACTTCTGCTTCCTACGAGCAGTACTTC. It is translated as CATSESETSASYEQYF.

In regard to this clonotype: One end of the junction does not line up with germline, which may come from a read error. V usage is TRBV20-1 and J usage is TRBJ2-1; 7 bases are a match to TRBD2. Germline V gene lookup returns CDR1 DFQATT and CDR2 SNEGSKA (reference sequence). The CDR3 has 14 residues. CDR3 protein: CSAKPGGAHNEQFF. The CDR3 nucleotides read TGCAGTGCTAAACCGGGGGGAGCCCACAATGAGCAATTCTTC.

This clonotype was counted between two and nine times. Since a much larger clone is just one base distant, this may be a read error. This chain links TRBV20-1 with TRBJ1-5, with D possibly TRBD1 on 6 matching bases. This CDR3 is 14 amino acids long. Germline V gene sequence: CDR1 DFQATT, CDR2 SNEGSKA (reference sequence). CDR3 bases: TGCAGTGCTAGTGGGTTACAGGGATATCAGCCCCAGCAGTTT. This encodes CSASGLQGYQPQQF.

In its sample, this clonotype was seen many times. The chain carries TRBV20-1 and TRBJ2-7; 7 bases line up with TRBD1. Germline CDR1 DFQATT, CDR2 SNEGSKA (reference sequence). V shed 1 base, J shed 3 bases, and the junction held 6 bases outside the gene matches. This CDR3 has 14 amino acids. Here the CDR3 DNA reads TGCAGTGCTAGAGCTTCCGGACAGGTCTACGAGCAGTACTTC. It specifies CSARASGQVYEQYF.

This clonotype was observed a few times. The V and J genes are TRBV11-2 and TRBJ2-2; unclear D gene. The V end was cut by 8 bases, the J end by 6 bases, with 7 bases between. Germline lookup yields CDR1 SGHAT and CDR2 FQNNGV. The CDR3 covers 11 residues. The CDR3 DNA is TGTGCCAGCGGGTACGCCGGGGAGCTGTTTTTT. Protein: CASGYAGELFF. Filled out from reference TRBV11-2 and TRBJ2-2, the complete variable domain reads EAGVAQSPRYKIIEKRQSVAFWCNPISGHATLYWYQQILGQGPKLLIQFQNNGVVDDSQLPKDRFSAERLKGVDSTLKIQPAKLEDSAVYLCASGYAGELFFGEGSRLTVL.

The sample holds many counts of this clonotype. This rearrangement joins TRBV12-3 or TRBV12-4 to TRBJ2-7; D gene ambiguous. Trimming stripped 3 bases from V and 4 bases from J, with 7 bases between. The CDR3 is 12 amino acids. The CDR3: CASSFDMYEQYF. For the CDR3, the DNA is TGTGCCAGCAGTTTTGACATGTACGAGCAGTACTTC.

This clonotype was seen once. Just one base apart from a much larger clone, this may be a read error. The chain employs TRBV7-8 and TRBJ2-6; no reliable D call. V was clipped by 3 bases and J by 4 bases, with 10 bases between them. CDR3 length equals 15 residues. CDR1 and CDR2 (germline): SGHVS, FQNEAQ. The DNA for the CDR3 is TGTGCCAGCAGCTTGGCGAGCTCCGGGGCCAACGTCCTGACTTTC. It codes for CASSLASSGANVLTF.

The rearrangement uses TRBV4-3 and TRBJ1-4; D not resolved. The CDR3 spans 15 residues. Germline V gene data show CDR1 as LGHNA and CDR2 as YSLEER. Trimming took 3 bases from V and 5 from J, leaving 13 bases between them. The CDR3 coding sequence is TGCGCCAGCAGCCAGTGGTCCCCTAGGAATGAAAAACTGTTTTTT. Encoded protein: CASSQWSPRNEKLFF.

Only one count was recorded for this clonotype. This chain uses TRBV4-2 with TRBJ2-7; TRBD1 matches 8 bases. Trimming at V came to 11 bases and at J to 6 bases, leaving 21 bases not matched to a gene. The CDR3 loop spans 16 amino acids. The germline V gene encodes CDR1 LGHNA and CDR2 YNFKEQ. CDR3 protein: CAGNQGSLTTGGEQYF. DNA for the CDR3: TGTGCCGGCAACCAAGGATCCCTCACCACAGGGGGCGAGCAGTACTTC.

On this clonotype: A junction end diverges from the germline sequence, so it may reflect a read error. This chain connects TRBV11-1 to TRBJ2-7, with 8 bases fitting TRBD1. Germline CDR1 reads SGHAT; CDR2 reads FQDESV (reference sequence). The CDR3 runs to 14 residues. The CDR3 DNA follows: TGTGCCAGCAGCTTGCGACAGGGGATCGACGACCAGTACTTC. Translated, it gives CASSLRQGIDDQYF.

For this clonotype: As the CDR3 is not closed by the conserved phenylalanine or tryptophan, this likely results from a read error. The DNA is omitted, as the CDR3 cannot be located on it reliably, and the CDR3 follows TCRdb's listing. The V and J genes are TRBV11-2 and TRBJ2-7. CDR1 is SGHAT and CDR2 is FQNNGV in the germline V gene. Inclusive of both ends, the CDR3 amounts to 13 amino acids. CDR3 loop: CASSLEEDYEQDS.

The CDR3 nucleotides read TGTGCCAGCAGTGAATTGTTCGGTGGCTACACCTTC. Encoded protein: CASSELFGGYTF. The chain couples TRBV6-1 to TRBJ1-2; no clear D. CDR1 and CDR2 (germline): MNHNS, SASEGT. CDR3 length equals 12 residues. V was clipped by 2 bases and J by 7 bases, with 8 bases between them.

The chain couples TRBV6-2 or TRBV6-3 to TRBJ2-1; D not certain. Trimming cost V 9 bases and J 10 bases, with 16 bases left between them. The CDR3 is 12 residues long. CDR1 and CDR2 from the germline V gene are MNHEY and SVGEGT. CDR3 nucleotide sequence: TGTGCCAGGAGCCAACAAGCGAGGGAGCAGTTCTTC. Its translation is CARSQQAREQFF.